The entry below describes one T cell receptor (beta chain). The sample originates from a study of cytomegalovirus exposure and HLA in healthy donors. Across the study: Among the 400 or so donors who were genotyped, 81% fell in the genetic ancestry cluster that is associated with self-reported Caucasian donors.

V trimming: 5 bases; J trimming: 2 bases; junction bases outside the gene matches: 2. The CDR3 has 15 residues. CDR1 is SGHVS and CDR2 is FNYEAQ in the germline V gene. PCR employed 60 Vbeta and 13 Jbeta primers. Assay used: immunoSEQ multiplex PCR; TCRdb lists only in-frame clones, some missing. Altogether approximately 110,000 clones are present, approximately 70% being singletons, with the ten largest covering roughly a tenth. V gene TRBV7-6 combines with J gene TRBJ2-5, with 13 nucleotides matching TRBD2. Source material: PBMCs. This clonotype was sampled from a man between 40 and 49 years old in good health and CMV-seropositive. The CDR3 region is CASSGLAGEQETQYF. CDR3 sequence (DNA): TGTGCCAGCAGCGGACTAGCGGGAGAGCAAGAGACCCAGTACTTC.